This T cell receptor (beta chain) was recorded in a study of Graves' ophthalmopathy and Graves' hyperthyroidism. Study information: Researchers obtained peripheral blood at initial diagnosis, before any treatment had begun. Points from the study as a whole: A 13-signature model separated ophthalmopathy from stable hyperthyroidism, just over 85% sensitivity, just over 80% specificity.

In its sample, this clonotype was seen many times. Antigen specificity is unknown. If no ophthalmopathy appeared within 18 months of follow-up, hyperthyroidism was termed stable. The authors amplified TCR beta CDR3 regions, and they did so from RNA transcripts for repertoire sequencing. The first-round RT-PCR employed HTBI primers together with the Qiagen OneStep RT-PCR kit. A multiplex PCR was then performed as the second round. TCRdb used MiXCR to reprocess the multiplex PCR reads, holding one entry per CDR3 protein. The sample includes a few hundred thousand distinct CDR3 sequences, roughly 21% of them seen just once. The sample comprised peripheral blood. The TCR originated in a woman between 18 and 29 years old with stable Graves' hyperthyroidism.

The CDR3 sequence: CASSPLSSYEQYF. The CDR3 region has the DNA TGTGCCAGCAGCCCCCTGAGCTCCTACGAGCAGTACTTC. The genes are TRBV11-2 and TRBJ2-7; D not certain. Germline assignment: CDR1 SGHAT and CDR2 FQNNGV. V gave up 5 bases and J gave up 0 bases, with 8 bases separating them. There are 13 residues in the CDR3. Filled out from reference TRBV11-2 and TRBJ2-7, the complete variable domain reads EAGVAQSPRYKIIEKRQSVAFWCNPISGHATLYWYQQILGQGPKLLIQFQNNGVVDDSQLPKDRFSAERLKGVDSTLKIQPAKLEDSAVYLCASSPLSSYEQYFGPGTRLTVT.